The clone carrying this T cell receptor beta chain came up once. The antigen is undetermined. This specimen belongs to a study of siplizumab effects on memory and regulatory T cells. General study results and limits: Alloreactive sequences traceable to unstimulated CD4+ memory cells were significantly reduced by siplizumab. Just a small share of alloreactive clones was traced back to unstimulated subsets. Left unconfirmed was the suppressive function of proliferating Tregs from siplizumab cultures.

Repertoires were generated with immunoSEQ multiplex PCR, while TCRdb's copy carries only in-frame clones and drops some. The sample has 99,000 or so clones; roughly 91% are singletons. Germline assignment: CDR1 SGHVS and CDR2 FNYEAQ. The J segment lost 6 bases and the V segment lost 8 bases, leaving 8 bases of the junction unmatched. The CDR3 spans 13 residues. The chain is built from TRBV7-6 and TRBJ2-3, with 7 positions matching TRBD2. Source material: CD4+ T cells sorted from blood. The receptor's source is a human donor in good health. The CDR3 region is CASGGESGDTQYF. Written as DNA, the CDR3 is TGTGCCAGCGGGGGGGAGTCGGGCGATACGCAGTATTTT. The complete variable domain, with remaining parts taken from reference TRBV7-6 and TRBJ2-3, reads GAGVSQSPRYKVTKRGQDVALRCDPISGHVSLYWYRQALGQGPEFLTYFNYEAQQDKSGLPNDRFSAERPEGSISTLTIQRTEQRDSAMYRCASGGESGDTQYFGPGTRLTVL.